This entry is about one TCR beta chain. Its antigen remains unidentified. The sample is drawn from a study of shared clonotypes between healthy human individuals. Data came from immunoSEQ multiplex PCR; TCRdb stores just in-frame clones and leaves some out. The table includes hundreds of thousands of clones, roughly 96% detected once. Naive-designated CD8 cells lacked CD45RO, were positively enriched for CCR7, and omitted terminally differentiated effector memory CD45RA+ cells. From germline, CDR1 is SGHDT and CDR2 YYEEEE. The CDR3 spans 15 residues. Unmatched junction bases numbered 3, after V lost 1 base and J lost 4 bases. Findings and caveats of the study: Sampling covered blood only; tissue repertoires likely differ. Shared across a handful of donors were around 5% of the naive CD4 clonotypes.

Sequenced: naive CD8+ T cells sorted from blood. This chain uses TRBV5-6 with TRBJ2-7; TRBD2 aligns across 12 bases. This receptor was taken from a woman aged 25 to 45 in good health. CDR3 DNA sequence: TGTGCCAGCAGCTTGAGCCTAGCGGGAGGGTACGAGCAGTACTTC. Amino acids: CASSLSLAGGYEQYF.